These T cell receptor beta chains were read from a single sample in a study of cytomegalovirus exposure and HLA in healthy donors. Method: immunoSEQ multiplex PCR; TCRdb's copy keeps in-frame clones and lacks some. The table has more than 150,000 clones, about 77% seen once; the top ten hold 2% to 3%. The sequencing input was PBMCs. The source of these receptors is a woman in her 30s in good health and CMV-seropositive. The CDR3 runs from the conserved cysteine through the conserved F or W. Each record gives: J gene, D gene, V gene, clone size, CDR3 DNA, CDR3 protein. D genes are given only for firm matches. Clone size is not always given. Where it is, it says once, few, many or a class for expanded clones.

>TRBJ2-5|.|TRBV18|.
TGTGCCAGCTCACCCCCCGCAGTCCAAGAGACCCAGTACTTC
CASSPPAVQETQYF
>TRBJ1-5|.|TRBV19|.
TGTGCCAGTAGCGGTTTTCGGCCCGACGCGAGGAGTCAGCCCCAGCATTTT
CASSGFRPDARSQPQHF
>TRBJ1-4|TRBD1|TRBV29-1|.
TGCAGCGTTGAGAGGACAGGGGACGAAAAACTGTTTTTT
CSVERTGDEKLFF
>TRBJ1-6|TRBD1|TRBV6-1|few
TGTGCCAGCAGCTCCACAGGACAGGGCGTCTCACCCCTCCACTTT
CASSSTGQGVSPLHF
>TRBJ2-1|.|TRBV2|.
TGTGCCAGCAGTGCGGGTGGGAGGTTCTACAATGAGCAGTTCTTC
CASSAGGRFYNEQFF
>TRBJ2-3|TRBD2|TRBV5-4|.
TGTGCCAGCAGCCCTGGGACTAGCGGGGGGGCCGGAGATACGCAGTATTTT
CASSPGTSGGAGDTQYF
>TRBJ2-7|TRBD1|TRBV5-1|once
TGCGCCAGCAGCTATACAGGGGAAGTCAACGAGCAGTACTTC
CASSYTGEVNEQYF
>TRBJ2-5|.|TRBV28|.
TGTGCCAGCAGTTTATTTCGTGAGACCCAGTACTTC
CASSLFRETQYF
>TRBJ1-3|.|TRBV7-8|.
TGTGCCAGCAGAATCACGGCTGGAAACACCATATATTTT
CASRITAGNTIYF
>TRBJ2-1|TRBD2|TRBV30|.
TGTGCCTGGACTAGCGGGGGGGCTTTATACAATGAGCAGTTCTTC
CAWTSGGALYNEQFF
>TRBJ2-3|TRBD1|TRBV14|.
TGTGCCAGCAGCCAGAAGACAGGGGGGACAGATACGCAGTATTTT
CASSQKTGGTDTQYF
>TRBJ1-2|TRBD1|TRBV20-1|.
TGCAGTGCGGACAGGGGAGACACCTTC
CSADRGDTF
>TRBJ1-6|.|TRBV19|.
TGTGCCAGTAGTCCCGCGAGGGCCGTTCCTTCCCTCCACTTT
CASSPARAVPSLHF
>TRBJ2-2|TRBD1|TRBV6-5|.
TGTGCCAGCACGAGACAGGGGGCGGTCACCGGGGAGCTGTTTTTT
CASTRQGAVTGELFF
>TRBJ1-6|.|TRBV28|few
TGTGCCAGCAGCGGACAGTTCTATAATTCACCCCTCCACTTT
CASSGQFYNSPLHF
>TRBJ1-5|.|TRBV18|.
TGTGCCAGCTCACCCCTCGGGGTCAATCAATGGCCCCAGCATTTT
CASSPLGVNQWPQHF
>TRBJ2-7|.|TRBV9|.
TGTGCCAGCAGCCCGCCAGGTCCGGAGGGAGAGCAGTACTTC
CASSPPGPEGEQYF
>TRBJ2-1|.|TRBV6-5|.
TGTGCCAGCAGTTCCCCTCCCAATGAGCAGTTCTTC
CASSSPPNEQFF
>TRBJ2-1|TRBD1|TRBV12-5|.
TGTGCTAGTGCCCTATCGGGACAGGGCCAGTTCTTC
CASALSGQGQFF
>TRBJ2-7|TRBD1|TRBV27|.
TGTGCCAGCAGTGACAGGGGAGGTGCCTACGAGCAGTACTTC
CASSDRGGAYEQYF
>TRBJ2-2|.|TRBV5-5|.
TGTGCCAGCAGCCGGATACAGGGATCCACCGGGGAGCTGTTTTTT
CASSRIQGSTGELFF
>TRBJ2-7|.|TRBV28|.
TGTGCCAGCAGTCCCGGACCCCGGAGGGCCTACGAGCAGTACTTC
CASSPGPRRAYEQYF
>TRBJ1-3|TRBD1|TRBV4-2|.
TGTGCCAGCAGCCAAGATCCGGTCAGGGGGCAAGGAAACACCATATATTTT
CASSQDPVRGQGNTIYF
>TRBJ1-4|TRBD1|TRBV2|.
TGTGCCAGCAGTGAATGGGCAGTCGGTACAGGGGGTGAAAAACTGTTTTTT
CASSEWAVGTGGEKLFF
>TRBJ2-1|.|TRBV6-1|.
TGTGCCAGCAGTGATACCCGGACTTACAATGAGCAGTTCTTC
CASSDTRTYNEQFF
>TRBJ1-4|.|TRBV28|.
TGTGCCAGCAGTTTATTCGGGGGTACGGGCGAAAAACTGTTTTTT
CASSLFGGTGEKLFF
>TRBJ2-5|TRBD1|TRBV5-1|.
TGCGCCAGCAGCCCAAGACAGGGGGCGGAGACCCAGTACTTC
CASSPRQGAETQYF
>TRBJ1-2|TRBD1|TRBV27|.
TGTGCCAGCAGTAAGGGACAGGGGGCAATAGTCGATGGCTACACCTTC
CASSKGQGAIVDGYTF
>TRBJ2-5|TRBD2|TRBV7-2|.
TGTGCCAGCAGCTTCAGCGGGGGGAGGGGAGAGACCCAGTACTTC
CASSFSGGRGETQYF
>TRBJ1-6|TRBD1|TRBV28|.
TGTGCCAGCAGTTTACCGCCCGGGACAGGGAATTCACCCCTCCACTTT
CASSLPPGTGNSPLHF
>TRBJ2-7|.|TRBV11-2|.
TGTGCCAGCAGCTCCCCCCGGGGGGCGGAGGAGCAGTACTTC
CASSSPRGAEEQYF
>TRBJ2-2|.|TRBV25-1|.
TGTGCCAGCAGTCCCCCAGCAGGGTCGATCACCGGGGAGCTGTTTTTT
CASSPPAGSITGELFF
>TRBJ1-2|.|TRBV28|once
TGTGCCAGCAGTTCCCCCGGGGGGCTCTCAAGCTTTGGCTACACCTTC
CASSSPGGLSSFGYTF
>TRBJ2-3|.|TRBV7-2|.
TGTGCCAGCAGCTTCGGCGGGTCCTCAGATACGCAGTATTTT
CASSFGGSSDTQYF
>TRBJ1-6|TRBD1|TRBV2|.
TGTGCCAGCAGTGAAGCCTTACCGACAGGGAATCTAAATAATTCACCCCTCCACTTT
CASSEALPTGNLNNSPLHF
>TRBJ1-2|.|TRBV9|.
TGTGCCAGCAGCCCCCGGGTCTCAGGGGCTCAGGGCTACACCTTC
CASSPRVSGAQGYTF
>TRBJ2-3|TRBD2|TRBV28|.
TGTGCCAGCAGTCCCCACAGCGGGGCGGGAGATACGCAGTATTTT
CASSPHSGAGDTQYF
>TRBJ2-1|.|TRBV19|.
TGTGCCAGTAGTATGGGGGGAGAATACAATGAGCAGTTCTTC
CASSMGGEYNEQFF
>TRBJ1-1|.|TRBV5-1|.
TGCGCCAGCAGCCAAGACCCGCAGGGAGCTTTCTTT
CASSQDPQGAFF
>TRBJ1-5|.|TRBV11-2|once
TGTGCCAGCAGCTTAGCGGGGGACAATCAGCCCCAGCATTTT
CASSLAGDNQPQHF
>TRBJ2-7|.|TRBV7-9|.
TGTGCCACTAGATCTGGAGGAAGCTCCTACGAGCAGTACTTC
CATRSGGSSYEQYF
>TRBJ2-3|.|TRBV6-1|.
TGTGCCAGCAGTGGGACATATGCCCGCACAGATACGCAGTATTTT
CASSGTYARTDTQYF
>TRBJ1-2|.|TRBV28|.
TGTGCCAGCATCAAACCCGACAGAAACTATGGCTACACCTTC
CASIKPDRNYGYTF
>TRBJ1-5|TRBD1|TRBV5-6|.
TGTGCCCTGACAGGGCAGCCCCAGCATTTT
CALTGQPQHF
>TRBJ2-4|.|TRBV4-2|.
TGTGCCAGCAGCCCACGCGAAAACATTCAGTACTTC
CASSPRENIQYF
>TRBJ2-7|TRBD1|TRBV5-6|.
TGTGCCAGCAGCTCGGTGGGACAGGGGGCCTACGAGCAGTACTTC
CASSSVGQGAYEQYF
>TRBJ2-5|TRBD2|TRBV7-6|.
TGTGCCAGCAGCTATAGCGGGGGGGCACAGACCCAGTACTTC
CASSYSGGAQTQYF